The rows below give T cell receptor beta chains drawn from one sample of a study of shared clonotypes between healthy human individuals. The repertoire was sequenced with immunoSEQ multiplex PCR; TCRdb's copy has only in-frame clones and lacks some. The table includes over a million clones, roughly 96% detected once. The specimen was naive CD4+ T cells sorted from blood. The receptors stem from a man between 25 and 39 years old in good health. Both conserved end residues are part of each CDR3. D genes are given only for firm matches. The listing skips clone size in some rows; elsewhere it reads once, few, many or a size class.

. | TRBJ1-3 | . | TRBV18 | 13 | CASSPPALSTIYF | TGTGCCAGCTCACCACCGGCGCTTTCCACCATATATTTT
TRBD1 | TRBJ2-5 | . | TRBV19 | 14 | CASSSGGVVETQYF | TGTGCCAGTAGTTCAGGGGGCGTCGTGGAGACCCAGTACTTC
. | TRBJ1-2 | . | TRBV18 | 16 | CASSPMPKTANYGYTF | TGTGCCAGCTCACCGATGCCTAAGACAGCTAACTATGGCTACACCTTC
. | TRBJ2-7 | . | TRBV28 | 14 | CASTGPWRSYEQYF | TGTGCCAGCACCGGGCCGTGGCGGTCCTACGAGCAGTACTTC
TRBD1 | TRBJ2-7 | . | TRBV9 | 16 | CASSPRTGRSLYEQYF | TGTGCCAGCAGCCCCCGGACAGGGCGATCTCTATACGAGCAGTACTTC
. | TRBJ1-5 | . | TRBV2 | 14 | CASSVDFSNQPQHF | TGTGCCAGCAGTGTAGATTTTAGCAATCAGCCCCAGCATTTT
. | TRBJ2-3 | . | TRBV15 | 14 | CATRPDPSTDTQYF | TGTGCCACCAGACCGGACCCTAGCACAGATACGCAGTATTTT
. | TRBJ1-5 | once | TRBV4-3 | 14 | CASSQDPGAQPQHF | TGCGCCAGCAGCCAAGATCCCGGGGCGCAGCCCCAGCATTTT
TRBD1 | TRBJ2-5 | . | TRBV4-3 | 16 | CASSQDYGTGAETQYF | TGCGCCAGCAGCCAAGATTATGGGACAGGGGCAGAGACCCAGTACTTC
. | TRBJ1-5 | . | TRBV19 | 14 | CASSRKQGREPQHF | TGTGCCAGTAGTAGAAAACAAGGTCGGGAGCCCCAGCATTTT
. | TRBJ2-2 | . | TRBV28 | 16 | CASTSYRGRRTGELFF | TGTGCCAGCACCTCATACCGGGGGAGGAGGACCGGGGAGCTGTTTTTT
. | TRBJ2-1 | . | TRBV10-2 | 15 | CASSVQVRSYNEQFF | TGCGCCAGCAGTGTGCAGGTCCGGTCCTACAATGAGCAGTTCTTC
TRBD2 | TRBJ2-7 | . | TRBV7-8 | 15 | CASSGRALSSYEQYF | TGTGCCAGCAGCGGGAGGGCCCTTTCTTCCTACGAGCAGTACTTC
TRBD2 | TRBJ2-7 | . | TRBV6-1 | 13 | CASAGDPWGEQYF | TGTGCCAGTGCGGGGGATCCCTGGGGAGAGCAGTACTTC
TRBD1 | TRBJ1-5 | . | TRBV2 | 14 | CASSYTGEIQPQHF | TGTGCCAGCAGTTATACAGGGGAGATTCAGCCCCAGCATTTT
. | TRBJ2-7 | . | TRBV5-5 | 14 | CASSGGRRSYEQYF | TGTGCCAGCTCTGGGGGGAGGAGGTCGTACGAGCAGTACTTC
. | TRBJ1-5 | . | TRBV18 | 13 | CASSPQSPEPQHF | TGTGCCAGCTCACCCCAGAGTCCGGAGCCCCAGCATTTT
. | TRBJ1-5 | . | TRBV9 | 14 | CASSVGAGFQPQHF | TGTGCCAGCAGCGTAGGGGCAGGGTTTCAGCCCCAGCATTTT
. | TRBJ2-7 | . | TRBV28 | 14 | CASNSLVFRYEQYF | TGTGCCAGCAATTCACTAGTTTTCCGCTACGAGCAGTACTTC
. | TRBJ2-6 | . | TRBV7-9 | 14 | CASSLITGANVLTF | TGTGCCAGCAGCTTAATAACAGGGGCCAACGTCCTGACTTTC
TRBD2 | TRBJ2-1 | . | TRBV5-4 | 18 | CASSFDSVGTSGRTGGVF | TGTGCCAGCAGCTTTGATAGCGTAGGGACTAGCGGGAGGACCGGTGGGGTCTTC
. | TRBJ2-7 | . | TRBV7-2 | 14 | CASSSLGQSYEQYF | TGTGCCAGCAGCTCGCTAGGGCAATCCTACGAGCAGTACTTC
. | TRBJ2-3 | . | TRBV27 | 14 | CASNRQASTDTQYF | TGTGCCAGCAATCGACAGGCGAGCACAGATACGCAGTATTTT
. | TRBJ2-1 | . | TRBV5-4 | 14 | CASSLNRHRHEQFF | TGTGCCAGCAGCTTGAATCGACACCGCCATGAGCAGTTCTTC
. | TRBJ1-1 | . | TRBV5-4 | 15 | CASSATYQGNTEAFF | TGTGCCAGCAGCGCGACATATCAGGGGAACACTGAAGCTTTCTTT
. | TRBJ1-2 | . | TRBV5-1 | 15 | CASSLAGGANYGYTF | TGCGCCAGCAGCTTGGCCGGGGGGGCTAACTATGGCTACACCTTC
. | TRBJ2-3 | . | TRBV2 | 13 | CASSAGSGDTQYF | TGTGCCAGCAGTGCCGGGTCCGGAGATACGCAGTATTTT
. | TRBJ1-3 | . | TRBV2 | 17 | CASSQETTGSGGNTIYF | TGTGCCAGCAGTCAAGAAACCACAGGGTCCGGTGGAAACACCATATATTTT
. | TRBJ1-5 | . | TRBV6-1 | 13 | CASSEAVNQPQHF | TGTGCCAGCAGTGAGGCAGTCAATCAGCCCCAGCATTTT
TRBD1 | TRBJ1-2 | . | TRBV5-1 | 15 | CASSRDRAGGYGYTF | TGCGCCAGCAGCAGGGACAGGGCGGGGGGCTATGGCTACACCTTC
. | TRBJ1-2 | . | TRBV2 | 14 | CASSEAPWAYGYTF | TGTGCCAGCAGTGAAGCTCCCTGGGCATATGGCTACACCTTC
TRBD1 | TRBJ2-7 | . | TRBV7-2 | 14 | CASSLGQGTYEQYF | TGTGCCAGCAGCCTCGGACAGGGCACCTACGAGCAGTACTTC
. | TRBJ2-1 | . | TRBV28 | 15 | CASSPRDLPAREQFF | TGTGCCAGCAGTCCCCGGGACTTGCCGGCACGGGAGCAGTTCTTC
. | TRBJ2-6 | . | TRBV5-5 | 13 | CASSLTGANVLTF | TGTGCCAGCAGCTTAACCGGGGCCAACGTCCTGACTTTC
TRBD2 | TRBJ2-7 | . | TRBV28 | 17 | CASRTRWTSGSSYEQYF | TGTGCCAGCAGGACCCGTTGGACTAGCGGGAGTTCCTACGAGCAGTACTTC
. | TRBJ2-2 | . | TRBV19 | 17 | CASRRDLTGPNTGELFF | TGTGCCAGTAGACGGGACTTGACAGGGCCTAATACCGGGGAGCTGTTTTTT
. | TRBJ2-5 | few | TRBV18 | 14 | CASSLTQAQETQYF | TGTGCCAGCTCACTTACTCAGGCCCAAGAGACCCAGTACTTC
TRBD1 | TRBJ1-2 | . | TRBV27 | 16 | CASSPSPDRGPGGYTF | TGTGCCAGCAGTCCGAGCCCGGACAGGGGGCCAGGCGGCTACACCTTC
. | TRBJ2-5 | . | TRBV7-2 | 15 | CASSPRVRYQETQYF | TGTGCCAGCAGCCCCCGGGTGCGGTACCAAGAGACCCAGTACTTC
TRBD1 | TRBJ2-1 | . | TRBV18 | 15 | CASFPRQGNYNEQFF | TGTGCCAGCTTTCCCCGACAGGGGAACTACAATGAGCAGTTCTTC
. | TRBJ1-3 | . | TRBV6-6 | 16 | CASLKGQGTFGNTIYF | TGTGCCAGCTTGAAGGGCCAGGGCACCTTCGGAAACACCATATATTTT
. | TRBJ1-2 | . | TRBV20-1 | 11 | CSAREHYGYTF | TGCAGTGCTAGGGAGCACTATGGCTACACCTTC
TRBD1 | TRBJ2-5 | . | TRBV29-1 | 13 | CSGDRGPSGTQYF | TGCAGCGGAGACAGGGGCCCCTCCGGGACCCAGTACTTC
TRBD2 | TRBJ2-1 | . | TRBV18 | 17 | CASSPPSRLAGVSEQFF | TGTGCCAGCTCACCGCCGTCGAGACTAGCGGGAGTCAGTGAGCAGTTCTTC
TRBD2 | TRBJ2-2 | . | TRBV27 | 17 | CASSLSGLAFNTGELFF | TGTGCCAGCAGTTTATCGGGACTAGCGTTTAACACCGGGGAGCTGTTTTTT
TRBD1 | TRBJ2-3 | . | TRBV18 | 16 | CASSPPYGQGPDTQYF | TGTGCCAGCTCACCACCCTACGGACAGGGCCCAGATACGCAGTATTTT
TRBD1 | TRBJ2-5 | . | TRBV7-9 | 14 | CASSLGTGSETQYF | TGTGCCAGCAGCTTAGGGACAGGGTCAGAGACCCAGTACTTC
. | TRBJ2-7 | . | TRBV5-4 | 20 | CASSLGTGPWNGIAFYEQYF | TGTGCCAGCAGCCTGGGTACAGGGCCCTGGAACGGGATAGCCTTCTACGAGCAGTACTTC